This T cell receptor (beta chain) was captured in a study of regulatory T cells in long-lasting Graves disease. Assembly of TCR beta libraries relied on iRepertoire HTBI primers together with Arm-PCR of CDR3 regions. Original analysis: 60 to 65 TRBV and 13 to 15 TRBJ segments were identified across samples. TCRdb fed the multiplex PCR reads into MiXCR, producing one record per CDR3 protein. The V and J calls and clone size are TCRdb's, not the authors'. The data contain 350,000 to 450,000 distinct CDR3 sequences, about 15% of them singletons. V shed 5 bases, J shed 6 bases, and the junction held 3 bases outside the gene matches. The CDR3 is 14 residues long. Time point: newly diagnosed GD, antithyroid drugs for less than 3 months. Following extraction of RNA from PBMCs, that RNA was used to make the TCR library. These data were also filed under a second study, of T cells in Graves' hyperthyroidism and ophthalmopathy. As reported in that work: HTBI primers were the set used in a first-round RT-PCR of the TCR CDR3. Most clonotypes expanded in the thyroid (above 0.001) were also present in blood.

This TCR came from a woman in her thirties or forties with Graves disease. Sequencing used peripheral blood mononuclear cells (PBMCs), obtained at new diagnosis, from a patient treated with antithyroid drugs. J is TRBJ2-2 and V is TRBV12-3 or TRBV12-4; TRBD2 aligns across 10 bases. The DNA of the CDR3 is TGTGCCAGCAGTACCAGCGGGAGGGCCGGGGAGCTGTTTTTT. As protein: CASSTSGRAGELFF.